This T cell receptor beta chain was recorded in a study of blood T cell repertoires in COVID-19 (dated by TCRdb to 2020 to 2022). Study-wide context: Collaborator samples came from the United States, Italy and Spain and covered acute and convalescent phases of COVID-19. The material from the prospective study consisted of cDNA or gDNA derived from T cells, B-cell-depleted T cells, or PBMCs. Subjects who had been exposed to COVID-19, were actively infected with it, or had recovered from it provided the deeply sampled blood TCRbeta repertoires that made up the dataset. The repertoires were released in a freely available public database intended as a resource for research on the immune response to SARS-CoV-2. Samples were obtained from the ongoing ImmuneRACE study (first 160 participants) and from approximately 1,200 subjects provided by 6 global collaborators. Nearly every sample came with metadata listing a de-identified subject ID, COVID-19 status, age in years and sex. Where HLA class I and class II types were available, the types were taken from metadata supplied by the sample provider, not from assay-based typing. What the research found in general, with its limitations: The amount of clinical and demographic metadata varied by source and participant and was provided uncurated.

Including the terminal cysteine and phenylalanine, the CDR3 comprises 16 residues. The kept DNA is CDR3 alone, 48 bases in frame from the first base. Looking up the germline V gene yields CDR1 SGHTA and CDR2 FQGNSA. Trimming at the junction amounts to 1 base on V and 3 bases on J, and the germline ends lie 13 bases apart. Participants in the prospective study were aged about 18 to 100 years, lived in under 30 United States geographic areas, and enrolled through a virtual design. Cohort assignment in the prospective study relied on participant-reported clinical history from a screening survey and a study questionnaire. Recovered participants in ImmuneRACE Cohort 3 were defined as having two consecutive negative NP/OP PCR tests, clearance from a healthcare professional, or resolution of symptoms. Mobile phlebotomists in the prospective study collected whole blood, serum and a nasopharyngeal or oropharyngeal swab from every participant. Additional blood draws and questionnaires over an approximately 2-month period could optionally be provided by prospective study participants. Blood samples from the prospective study were shipped frozen or at room temperature prior to DNA extraction.

TCRbeta CDR3 regions were amplified from genomic DNA by means of the immunoSEQ Assay, a bias-controlled multiplex PCR. On the authors' methods: Nucleated cell counts per sample were estimated from amplification of reference gene primers within the assay. To quantify the absolute abundance of each unique TCRbeta CDR3 rearrangement, sequence reads were collapsed and filtered. For each sample, productive Simpson clonality was calculated as the square root of Simpson's diversity index across productive rearrangements. TCRdb obtained this table from immuneACCESS and retained in-frame rearrangements with V and J assigned. These tables miss some clones; where compared with another copy, unresolved V genes account for less than half of the shortfall, and the remainder is unexplained. The DNA was the basis for D and trimming; V, J and clone size are from that table. The sample yields a few hundred thousand clones; 88% were counted once. The top ten constitute 1.2% of the sample.

This clone was seen a single time. Its antigen is not yet known. Nothing much larger sits one base from this clone, and base qualities are not available. The sequence came from a woman younger than 30 who had recovered from COVID-19. Sequencing input: PBMCs or T cells enriched from blood (not recorded which). The chain couples TRBV7-2 to TRBJ1-5, with no confident D gene call. The nucleotide sequence is given as TGTGCCAGCAGCTTAGTGGGCCCCGCACCCAATCAGCCCCAGCATTTT. Translated, it reads CASSLVGPAPNQPQHF. The full variable domain, completed from the reference TRBV7-2 and TRBJ1-5 proteins outside the CDR3, reads GAGVSQSPSNKVTEKGKDVELRCDPISGHTALYWYRQSLGQGLEFLIYFQGNSAPDKSGLPSDRFSAERTGGSVSTLTIQRTQQEDSAVYLCASSLVGPAPNQPQHFGDGTRLSIL.